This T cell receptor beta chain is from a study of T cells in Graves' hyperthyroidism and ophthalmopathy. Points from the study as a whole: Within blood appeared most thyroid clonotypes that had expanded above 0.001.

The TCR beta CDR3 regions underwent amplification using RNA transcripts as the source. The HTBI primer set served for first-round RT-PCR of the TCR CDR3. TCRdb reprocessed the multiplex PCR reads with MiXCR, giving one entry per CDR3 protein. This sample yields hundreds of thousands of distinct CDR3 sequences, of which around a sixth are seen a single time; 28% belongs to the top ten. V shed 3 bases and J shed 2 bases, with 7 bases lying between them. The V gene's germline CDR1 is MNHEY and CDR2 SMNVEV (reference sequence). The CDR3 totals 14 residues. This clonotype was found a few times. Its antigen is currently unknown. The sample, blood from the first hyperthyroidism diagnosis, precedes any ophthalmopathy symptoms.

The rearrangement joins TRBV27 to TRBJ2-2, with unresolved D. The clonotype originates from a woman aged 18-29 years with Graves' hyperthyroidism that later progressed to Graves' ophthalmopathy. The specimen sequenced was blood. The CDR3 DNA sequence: TGTGCCAGCAGTTTTGGACCAAACACCGGGGAGCTGTTTTTT. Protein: CASSFGPNTGELFF.